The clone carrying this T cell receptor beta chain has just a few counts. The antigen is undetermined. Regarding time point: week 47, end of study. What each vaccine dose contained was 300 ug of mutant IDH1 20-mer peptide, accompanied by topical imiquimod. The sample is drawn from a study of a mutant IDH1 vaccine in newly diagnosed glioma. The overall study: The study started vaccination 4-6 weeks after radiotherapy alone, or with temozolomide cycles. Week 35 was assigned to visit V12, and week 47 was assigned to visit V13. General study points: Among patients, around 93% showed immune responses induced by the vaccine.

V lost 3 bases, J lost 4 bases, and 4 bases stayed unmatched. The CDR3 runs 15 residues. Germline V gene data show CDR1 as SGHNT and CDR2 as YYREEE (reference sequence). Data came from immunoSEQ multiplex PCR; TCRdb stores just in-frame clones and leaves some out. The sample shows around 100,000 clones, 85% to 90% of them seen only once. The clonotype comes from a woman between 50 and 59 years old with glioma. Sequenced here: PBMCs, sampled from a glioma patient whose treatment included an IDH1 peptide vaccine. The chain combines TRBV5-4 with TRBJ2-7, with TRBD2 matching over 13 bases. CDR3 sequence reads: CASSSWTSGRYEQYF. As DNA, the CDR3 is TGTGCCAGCAGCTCCTGGACTAGCGGGAGATACGAGCAGTACTTC.